These 5 T cell receptor beta chains share one sample of origin, sequenced in a study of post-analysis software for immune sequencing data. Study results and caveats: Four or five TRBV segments, TRBV5-6, TRBV5-1 and TRBV20-1 among them, were found more frequent in patients than controls.

Sequencing libraries made from TCR beta cDNA carried unique molecular identifiers. TCRdb reprocessed the PCR reads with MiXCR, giving one entry per CDR3 protein. The repertoire consists of approximately 400,000 distinct CDR3 sequences, with about a third occurring once and the leading ten covering 13%. What these receptors recognize is not known. Sequencing was done on a sample of blood. Receptor source: a girl aged 5-17 years with multiple sclerosis.

This chain links TRBV6-6 with TRBJ2-5; D assignment may be TRBD1 or TRBD2 (6 bases each). The CDR3 extends over 14 amino acids. Germline assignment: CDR1 MNHNY and CDR2 SVGAGI (reference sequence). The V and J ends lost 2 bases and 5 bases respectively, with 12 bases between them. The CDR3 spells CASSYTGAGETQYF. CDR3 nucleotide sequence: TGTGCCAGCAGTTACACGGGGGCGGGTGAGACCCAGTACTTC.

A few counts support this clonotype. V gene TRBV29-1 combines with J gene TRBJ1-2; D unresolved. This CDR3 has 13 amino acids. CDR1 and CDR2 from the germline V gene are SQVTM and ANQGSEA. Trimming took off 0 bases at V and 5 bases at J, with 10 bases between the two ends. The CDR3 DNA reads TGCAGCGTTGAAGATCTGTCCTTTTATGGCTACACCTTC. Encoded protein: CSVEDLSFYGYTF.

The chain joins TRBV30 to TRBJ2-7; D is unresolved. Germline V gene lookup returns CDR1 GTSNPN and CDR2 SVGIG (reference sequence). The CDR3 has 11 amino acids. V gave up 1 base and J gave up 6 bases, with 7 bases separating them. DNA of the CDR3: TGTGCCTGGAGTGCATCGGCCGAGCAGTACTTC. It codes for CAWSASAEQYF.

The table lists this clonotype with many counts. The chain uses TRBV7-2 and TRBJ2-1; a possible D gene is TRBD2 (6 bases). In germline, CDR1 is SGHTA, CDR2 FQGNSA. The CDR3 has 13 amino acids. Deletions cut 4 bases from V and 9 bases from J, with 13 bases between. The CDR3 here is CASSSASVGEQFF. CDR3 DNA sequence: TGTGCCAGCAGCTCCGCTAGCGTAGGTGAGCAGTTCTTC.

The sample holds many counts of this clonotype. The V call is TRBV5-5, the J call TRBJ2-5; 10 bases fit TRBD1. This CDR3 is built from 17 residues. CDR1 is SGHKS, CDR2 YYEKEE, per germline (reference sequence). J gave up 4 bases and V 4 bases, and 13 bases lay outside the gene matches. Written as DNA, the CDR3 is TGTGCCAGCAGCCCTCGACAGGGGGCCCGCAGAGGAGAGACCCAGTACTTC. It translates to CASSPRQGARRGETQYF. The full variable domain, in which reference TRBV5-5 and TRBJ2-5 provide the parts outside the CDR3, is DAGVTQSPTHLIKTRGQQVTLRCSPISGHKSVSWYQQVLGQGPQFIFQYYEKEERGRGNFPDRFSARQFPNYSSELNVNALLLGDSALYLCASSPRQGARRGETQYFGPGTRLLVL.